A single sample is the source of the 3 T cell receptor beta chains below, sequenced in a study of blood T cell repertoires in COVID-19. Sequencing was performed with immunoSEQ multiplex PCR; in TCRdb, only in-frame clones are kept and a portion is missing. The table shows 150,000 to 200,000 clones, with 80% to 90% occurring only once. The sequencing input was peripheral blood. The receptors come from a woman aged 70-85 years with COVID-19, enrolled during active disease.

The chain recombines TRBV19 with TRBJ1-1; D perhaps matches TRBD1 (5 bases). CDR3 length: 14 residues. Germline CDR1 and CDR2: LNHDA and SQIVND (reference sequence). Trimming shortened V by 5 bases and J by 5 bases, and 15 bases separated the two germline ends. DNA of the CDR3: TGTGCCAGTAGTCCACAGGTCGAGAGAACTGAAGCTTTCTTT. It encodes CASSPQVERTEAFF.

The chain links TRBV5-1 to TRBJ1-3; D remains unclear. The germline V and J ends were trimmed by 4 bases and 0 bases, with 17 bases remaining between them. This CDR3 region has 17 residues. The germline CDR1 and CDR2 sequences are SGHRS and YFSETQ. Here the CDR3 reads CASSPGEGLSSGNTIYF. CDR3 sequence (DNA): TGCGCCAGCAGCCCCGGTGAAGGACTGAGCTCTGGAAACACCATATATTTT.

V and J are TRBV27 and TRBJ2-1; 8 nucleotides agree with TRBD1. This CDR3 comprises 15 residues. Germline V gene data show CDR1 as MNHEY and CDR2 as SMNVEV (reference sequence). J was trimmed by 8 bases and V by 1 base; bases with no gene match: 7. CDR3 nucleotide sequence: TGTGCCAGCAGTTTATTGGCAGGGGGCAGCCATGAGCAGTTCTTC. Translated, it gives CASSLLAGGSHEQFF.